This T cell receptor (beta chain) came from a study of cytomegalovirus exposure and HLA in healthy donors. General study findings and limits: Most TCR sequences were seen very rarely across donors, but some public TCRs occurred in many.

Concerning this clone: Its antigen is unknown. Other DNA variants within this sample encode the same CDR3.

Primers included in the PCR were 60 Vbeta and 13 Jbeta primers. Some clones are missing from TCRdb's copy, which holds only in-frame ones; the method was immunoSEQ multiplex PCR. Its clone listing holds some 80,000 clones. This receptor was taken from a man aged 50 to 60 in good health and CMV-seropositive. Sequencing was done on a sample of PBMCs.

This CDR3 reads CAARDRASETQYF. CDR3 nucleotide sequence: TGTGCCGCACGGGACAGGGCGTCCGAGACCCAGTACTTC. This rearrangement joins TRBV5-4 to TRBJ2-5, with 9 bases aligning to TRBD1. V lost 10 bases and J lost 5; bases outside the gene matches: 9. This CDR3 is built from 13 residues. Germline-derived CDR1 and CDR2 are SGHNT and YYREEE (reference sequence).